This T cell receptor beta chain stems from a study of T cell changes during pregnancy in multiple sclerosis. Clones were read by immunoSEQ multiplex PCR, and TCRdb kept only the in-frame ones, dropping some. The data hold 70,000 to 80,000 clones, with more than 85% observed a single time. Between the trimmed V and J ends, which lost 5 bases and 0 bases, there was a span of 17 bases. Germline loops: CDR1 SGHVS, CDR2 FQNEAQ. There are 16 residues in the CDR3. The TCR was taken from a female donor with multiple sclerosis, enrolled in a pregnancy study. J is TRBJ2-7 and V is TRBV7-8; tentatively, D is TRBD2 (6 bases). The input for sequencing was peripheral blood, taken before pregnancy. The CDR3 DNA reads as TGTGCCAGCAGCCACTCCCTTGGGAGGAGCTCCTACGAGCAGTACTTC. Protein: CASSHSLGRSSYEQYF.